This T cell receptor beta chain was sequenced during a study of shared clonotypes between healthy human individuals. Naive CD4+ cells were CD45RA-selected; the remaining cells were memory. The authors distributed each subset's genomic DNA evenly over several immunoSEQ plates. Here immunoSEQ multiplex PCR was the method, and the copy in TCRdb shows in-frame clones only, minus some. The table records over 700,000 clones, roughly 72% of them present only once. Study results and caveats: Generation probabilities of non-shared clonotypes were lower (relative to those shared by all four donors).

Per germline, CDR1 SGHVS and CDR2 FQNEAQ. The V gene lost 3 bases and the J gene lost 7 bases, with 24 bases spanning the gap. CDR3 length equals 17 residues. Comments on this clone: Antigen specificity is unknown.

The sample comprised memory CD4+ T cells sorted from blood. The subset here: CD45RA-negative fraction. The receptor was derived from a woman in her twenties or thirties in good health. This chain connects TRBV7-8 to TRBJ2-5; D perhaps matches TRBD1 (6 bases). CDR3 in amino acids: CASSLARGQGSIATQYF. For the CDR3, the DNA is TGTGCCAGCAGCTTGGCTAGAGGCCAGGGGTCGATAGCGACCCAGTACTTC.